This is a list of T cell receptor beta chains from one sample in a study of cytomegalovirus exposure and HLA in healthy donors. Method: immunoSEQ multiplex PCR; TCRdb's copy keeps in-frame clones and lacks some. The sample consists of around 53,000 clones, about three quarters of them appearing once. The source material was PBMCs. Receptors were obtained from a young man in good health and CMV-seronegative. CDR3s include the opening cysteine and the closing phenylalanine or tryptophan. Each record gives: V gene, D gene, CDR3 length, J gene, clone size, CDR3 DNA, CDR3 protein. A D gene is named only where the DNA matches it firmly. The size field is filled for only some rows; it gives once, few, many or a size class.

V: TRBV19
D: TRBD2
length: 14
J: TRBJ2-7
size: few
DNA: TGTGCCAGTAGTGGCGAGCGGGGACCCTACGAGCAGTACTTC
CDR3: CASSGERGPYEQYF

V: TRBV28
D: NA
length: 15
J: TRBJ2-7
size: NA
DNA: TGTGCCAGCAGTTCTTCAGGGCAGGGGTCGGGGGAGCAGTACTTC
CDR3: CASSSSGQGSGEQYF

V: TRBV2
D: TRBD2
length: 16
J: TRBJ2-3
size: once
DNA: TGTGCCAGCATGGAGGGTTTAGCGGGAGGGACAGATACGCAGTATTTT
CDR3: CASMEGLAGGTDTQYF

V: TRBV9
D: TRBD1
length: 15
J: TRBJ2-2
size: NA
DNA: TGTGCCAGCAGCACCCGGGACAGGGGGACCGGGGAGCTGTTTTTT
CDR3: CASSTRDRGTGELFF

V: TRBV6-1
D: TRBD2
length: 14
J: TRBJ2-1
size: NA
DNA: TGTGCCAGCAGTGACTCGGGACTAGCCGTTGAGCAGTTCTTC
CDR3: CASSDSGLAVEQFF

V: TRBV10-3
D: NA
length: 14
J: TRBJ1-4
size: NA
DNA: TGTGCCATCAGTGAGTCGATTCGGAGCGACGAACTGTTTTTT
CDR3: CAISESIRSDELFF

V: TRBV25-1
D: TRBD2
length: 16
J: TRBJ2-7
size: NA
DNA: TGTGCCAGCAGCCCCATTGGGGGCGGGAGGGTGGGCGAGCAGTACTTC
CDR3: CASSPIGGGRVGEQYF

V: TRBV29-1
D: NA
length: 15
J: TRBJ2-4
size: once
DNA: TGCAGCGGTACAGGGAAATATAGGGCCAAAAACATTCAGTACTTC
CDR3: CSGTGKYRAKNIQYF

V: TRBV11-2
D: NA
length: 15
J: TRBJ2-3
size: NA
DNA: TGTGCCAGCAGCTTAGGGTCGGGAGCTGCAGATACGCAGTATTTT
CDR3: CASSLGSGAADTQYF

V: TRBV4-3
D: TRBD1
length: 17
J: TRBJ1-1
size: NA
DNA: TGCGCCAGCAGCCAAGAAGTGAACGGACAGGGGGACACTGAAGCTTTCTTT
CDR3: CASSQEVNGQGDTEAFF

V: TRBV5-4
D: TRBD2
length: 15
J: TRBJ2-7
size: once
DNA: TGTGCCAGCAGCTCGACTAGCGGGACCACCTACGAGCAGTACTTC
CDR3: CASSSTSGTTYEQYF

V: TRBV13
D: NA
length: 13
J: TRBJ1-1
size: NA
DNA: TGTGCCAGCAGCTTACCGGGGGACACTGAAGCTTTCTTT
CDR3: CASSLPGDTEAFF

V: TRBV4-3
D: NA
length: 15
J: TRBJ2-7
size: few
DNA: TGCGCCAGCAGCCTTCGGCGCGGGATCTCCTACGAGCAGTACTTC
CDR3: CASSLRRGISYEQYF

V: TRBV28
D: TRBD2
length: 16
J: TRBJ2-7
size: NA
DNA: TGTGCCAGCAACCCTCTCACCCTAGGACTAGCGGAAAAGCAGTACTTC
CDR3: CASNPLTLGLAEKQYF

V: TRBV6-6
D: NA
length: 12
J: TRBJ2-6
size: NA
DNA: TGTGCCAGTATCGCTGGGGCCAACGTCCTGACTTTC
CDR3: CASIAGANVLTF

V: TRBV6-5
D: TRBD1
length: 14
J: TRBJ2-7
size: NA
DNA: TGTGCCAGCAGGGGGACAGCCCCCCCCTACGAGCAGTACTTC
CDR3: CASRGTAPPYEQYF

V: TRBV6-5
D: TRBD1
length: 14
J: TRBJ1-5
size: NA
DNA: TGTGCCAGCAGTAGGACAGGGCGCAATCAGCCCCAGCATTTT
CDR3: CASSRTGRNQPQHF

V: TRBV29-1
D: TRBD2
length: 15
J: TRBJ2-1
size: NA
DNA: TGCAGCTCAACCGCCCCTAGCGGGTTCTACAATGAGCAGTTCTTC
CDR3: CSSTAPSGFYNEQFF

V: TRBV4-3
D: TRBD2
length: 17
J: TRBJ2-7
size: NA
DNA: TGCGCCAGCAGCCAAGGGGAGACTAGCGGTACATCCTACGAGCAGTACTTC
CDR3: CASSQGETSGTSYEQYF

V: TRBV9
D: NA
length: 13
J: TRBJ1-1
size: NA
DNA: TGTGCCAGCAGCTCCTACAGTAGCACTGAAGCTTTCTTT
CDR3: CASSSYSSTEAFF

V: TRBV11-2
D: TRBD1
length: 15
J: TRBJ1-4
size: NA
DNA: TGTGCCAGCAGCTTAGCCATACAGGGGGCCAGGAAACTGTTTTTT
CDR3: CASSLAIQGARKLFF

V: TRBV28
D: TRBD1
length: 11
J: TRBJ1-2
size: NA
DNA: TGTGCCAGCGGGACAGCTGATGGCTACACCTTC
CDR3: CASGTADGYTF

V: TRBV28
D: NA
length: 11
J: TRBJ2-7
size: once
DNA: TGTGCCAGCAGCCGACTCTACGAGCAGTACTTC
CDR3: CASSRLYEQYF

V: TRBV14
D: NA
length: 16
J: TRBJ2-1
size: NA
DNA: TGTGCCAGCAGCCAAGATTTAGGCCTAGAATACAATGAGCAGTTCTTC
CDR3: CASSQDLGLEYNEQFF

V: TRBV5-1
D: NA
length: 14
J: TRBJ1-1
size: NA
DNA: TGCGCCAGCAGCTTGGACAGTCTGAACACTGAAGCTTTCTTT
CDR3: CASSLDSLNTEAFF

V: TRBV6-5
D: NA
length: 14
J: TRBJ1-1
size: few
DNA: TGTGCCAGCACCTACCGAGTAGAAAACACTGAAGCTTTCTTT
CDR3: CASTYRVENTEAFF

V: TRBV29-1
D: NA
length: 13
J: TRBJ1-5
size: NA
DNA: TGCAGCGTTGAATCCGGTAGCAATCAGCCCCAGCATTTT
CDR3: CSVESGSNQPQHF

V: TRBV5-1
D: TRBD2
length: 18
J: TRBJ2-3
size: NA
DNA: TGCGCCAGCAGCCCCCTGCCAAGGACTAGCGGGAGCACAGATACGCAGTATTTT
CDR3: CASSPLPRTSGSTDTQYF

V: TRBV2
D: NA
length: 13
J: TRBJ2-1
size: NA
DNA: TGTGCCAGCCTATATACTCTAGGGAGGAAGGGGTTCTTC
CDR3: CASLYTLGRKGFF

V: TRBV5-1
D: NA
length: 14
J: TRBJ2-5
size: few
DNA: TGCGCCAGCAGCTCGACCGGGACAAAAGAGACCCAGTACTTC
CDR3: CASSSTGTKETQYF

V: TRBV7-9
D: TRBD2
length: 14
J: TRBJ2-1
size: NA
DNA: TGTGCCACACGCTCTAGCGGGAACTACAATGAGCAGTTCTTC
CDR3: CATRSSGNYNEQFF

V: TRBV30
D: NA
length: 13
J: TRBJ1-1
size: NA
DNA: TGTGCCTGGAGTCCCAGGGGCTGGTCTGAAGCTTTCTTT
CDR3: CAWSPRGWSEAFF